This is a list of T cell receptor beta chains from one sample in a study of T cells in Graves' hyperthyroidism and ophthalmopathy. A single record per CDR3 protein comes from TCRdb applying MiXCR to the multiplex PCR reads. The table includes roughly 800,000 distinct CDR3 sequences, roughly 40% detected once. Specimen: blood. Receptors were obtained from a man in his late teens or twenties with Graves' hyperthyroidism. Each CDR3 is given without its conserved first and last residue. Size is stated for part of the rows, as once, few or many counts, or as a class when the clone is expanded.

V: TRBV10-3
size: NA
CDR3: AISSGTGVSRGYT

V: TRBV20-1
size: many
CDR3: SANLYYEQY

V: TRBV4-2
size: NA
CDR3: ASSQLDRVDQPQH

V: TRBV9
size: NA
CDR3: ASSVDGLSPLH

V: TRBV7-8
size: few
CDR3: ASSFVGTDYEQY

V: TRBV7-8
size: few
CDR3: ASSFSYNTEAF

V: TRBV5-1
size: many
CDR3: ASGQGRAATEAF

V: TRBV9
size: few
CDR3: ASSGGQGPSGSQY

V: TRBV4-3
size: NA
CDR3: ASSQERAQPQH

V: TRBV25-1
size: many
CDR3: ASSDHSSGRTYEQY

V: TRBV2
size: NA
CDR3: ASSEEAGTGSSSYGYT

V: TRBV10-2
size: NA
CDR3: ASSDPRANYEQY

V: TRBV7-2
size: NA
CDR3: ASSPGQGRDEKLF

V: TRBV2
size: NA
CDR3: ASSASGANTGELF

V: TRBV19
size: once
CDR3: ASFQGALGANVLT

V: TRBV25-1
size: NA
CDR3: ASSPRDSEETQY

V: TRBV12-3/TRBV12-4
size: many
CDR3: ASSTQGYEQY

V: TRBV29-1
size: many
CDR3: SVDETGNYGYT

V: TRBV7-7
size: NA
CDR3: ASSSGTGGPGANVLT

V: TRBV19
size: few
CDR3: ATTTAYEAF

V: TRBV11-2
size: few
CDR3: ASRYQEPGYEQY

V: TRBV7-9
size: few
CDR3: ASSLGSAIRDEQY

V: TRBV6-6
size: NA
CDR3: ASSSPNVGLETQY

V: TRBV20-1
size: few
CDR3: SAIPGLTYEQY

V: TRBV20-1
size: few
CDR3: SASLQNTGELF

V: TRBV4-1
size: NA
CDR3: ASSQEQNAPNYGYT

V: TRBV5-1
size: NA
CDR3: ASSPQPPGGNEKLF

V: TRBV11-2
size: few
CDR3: ASSLDPLLQPQH

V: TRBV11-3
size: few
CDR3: ASSLDGGRVGANVLT

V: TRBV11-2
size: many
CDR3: ASSSPGRAYEQY

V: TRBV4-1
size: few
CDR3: ASSPVRPEGEQY

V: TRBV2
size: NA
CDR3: ARGAQGGSYEQY

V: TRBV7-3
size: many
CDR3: ASSYGAYNSPLH

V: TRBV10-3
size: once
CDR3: AISESGRRAF

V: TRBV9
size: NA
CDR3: ASSAKYSGGANEQF

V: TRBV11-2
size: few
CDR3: ASSFLSRDYGYT

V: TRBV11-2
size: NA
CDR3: ASSLWSGGNSYEQY

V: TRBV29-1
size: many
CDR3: SVAAAGGAYEQY

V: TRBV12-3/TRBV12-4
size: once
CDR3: ASSYGTGRSGELF

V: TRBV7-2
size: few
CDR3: ASSLELAGLEQY

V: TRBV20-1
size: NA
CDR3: SASLAGGAGANVLT

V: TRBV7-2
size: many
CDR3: ASSSTSGRGETQY